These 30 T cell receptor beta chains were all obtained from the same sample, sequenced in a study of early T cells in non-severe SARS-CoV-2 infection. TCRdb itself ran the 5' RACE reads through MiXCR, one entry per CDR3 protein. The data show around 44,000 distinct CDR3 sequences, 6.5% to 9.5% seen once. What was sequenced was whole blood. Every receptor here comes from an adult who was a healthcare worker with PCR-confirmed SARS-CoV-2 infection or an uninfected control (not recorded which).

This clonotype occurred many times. CDR3 nucleotides: TGTGCCAGCAGCCAAGAAGGGCAGAGAAACGATGAGCAGTTCTTC. Translating it yields CASSQEGQRNDEQFF. This chain joins TRBV3-1 and TRBJ2-1; D unresolved. The CDR3 totals 15 residues. V was cut by 0 bases and J by 8 bases, with 14 bases left in between. Germline V gene lookup returns CDR1 LGHDT and CDR2 YNNKEL (reference sequence).

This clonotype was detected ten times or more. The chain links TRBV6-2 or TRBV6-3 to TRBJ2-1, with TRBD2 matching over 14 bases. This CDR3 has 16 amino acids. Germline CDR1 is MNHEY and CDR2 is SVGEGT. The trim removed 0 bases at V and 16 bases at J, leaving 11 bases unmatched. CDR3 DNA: TGTGCCAGCAGTTACTCTTCGACTAGCGGGGGGGCCCCGGTTTTCTTC. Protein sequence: CASSYSSTSGGAPVFF.

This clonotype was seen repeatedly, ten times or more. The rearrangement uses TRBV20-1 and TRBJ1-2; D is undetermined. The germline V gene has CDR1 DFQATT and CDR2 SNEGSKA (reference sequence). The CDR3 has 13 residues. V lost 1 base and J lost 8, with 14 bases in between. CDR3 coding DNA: TGCAGTGCTAGAGTTCAGGCCCCGAGGGGCTACACCTTC. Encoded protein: CSARVQAPRGYTF.

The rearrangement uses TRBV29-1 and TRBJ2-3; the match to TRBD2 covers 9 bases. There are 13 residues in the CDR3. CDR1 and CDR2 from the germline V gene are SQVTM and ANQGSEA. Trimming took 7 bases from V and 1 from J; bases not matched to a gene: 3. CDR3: CSAGTSRTDTQYF. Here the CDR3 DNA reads TGCAGCGCCGGGACTAGCCGCACAGATACGCAGTATTTT.

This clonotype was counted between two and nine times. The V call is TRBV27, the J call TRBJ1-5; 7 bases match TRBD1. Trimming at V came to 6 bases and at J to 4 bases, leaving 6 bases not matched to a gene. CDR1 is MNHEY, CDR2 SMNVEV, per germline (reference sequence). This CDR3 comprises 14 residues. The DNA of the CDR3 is TGTGCCAGCAGAGGGACAGTTGGGAATCAGCCCCAGCATTTT. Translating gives CASRGTVGNQPQHF.

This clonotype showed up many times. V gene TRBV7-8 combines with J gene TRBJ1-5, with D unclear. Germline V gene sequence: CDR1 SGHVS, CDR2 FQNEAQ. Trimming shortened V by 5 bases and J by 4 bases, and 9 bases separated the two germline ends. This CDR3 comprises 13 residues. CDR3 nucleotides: TGTGCCAGCAGCCACGTGGGAAATCAGCCCCAGCATTTT. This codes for CASSHVGNQPQHF.

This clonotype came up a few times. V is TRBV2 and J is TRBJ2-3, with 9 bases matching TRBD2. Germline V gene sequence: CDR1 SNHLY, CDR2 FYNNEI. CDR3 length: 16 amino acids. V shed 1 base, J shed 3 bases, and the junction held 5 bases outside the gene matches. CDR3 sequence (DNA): TGTGCCAGCAGTGAAGTGTCTAGCGGGGTAACAGATACGCAGTATTTT. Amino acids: CASSEVSSGVTDTQYF.

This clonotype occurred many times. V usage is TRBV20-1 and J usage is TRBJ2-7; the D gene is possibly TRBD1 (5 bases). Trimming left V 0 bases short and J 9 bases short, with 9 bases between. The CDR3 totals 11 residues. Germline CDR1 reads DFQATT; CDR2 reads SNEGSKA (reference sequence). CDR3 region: CSARDQGRQYF. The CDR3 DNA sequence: TGCAGTGCTAGAGACCAGGGTCGGCAGTACTTC.

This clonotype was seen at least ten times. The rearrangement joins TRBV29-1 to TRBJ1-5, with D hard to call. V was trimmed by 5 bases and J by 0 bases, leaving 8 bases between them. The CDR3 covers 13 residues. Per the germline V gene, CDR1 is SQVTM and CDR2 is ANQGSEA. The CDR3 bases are TGCAGCGTTAGACAAGATAGCAATCAGCCCCAGCATTTT. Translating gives CSVRQDSNQPQHF.

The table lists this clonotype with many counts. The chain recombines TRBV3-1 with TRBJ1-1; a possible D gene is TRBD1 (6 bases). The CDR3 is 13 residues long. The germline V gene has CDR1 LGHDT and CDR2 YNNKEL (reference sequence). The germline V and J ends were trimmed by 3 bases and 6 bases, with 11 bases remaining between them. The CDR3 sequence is CASSHSGVPEAFF. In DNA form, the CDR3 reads TGTGCCAGCAGCCATTCAGGGGTACCTGAAGCTTTCTTT.

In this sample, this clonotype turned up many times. CDR3 amino acids: CSAPMEGHGYNSPLHF. DNA for the CDR3: TGCAGTGCTCCCATGGAGGGCCATGGATATAATTCACCCCTCCACTTT. The chain links TRBV20-1 to TRBJ1-6; no reliable D call. The germline CDR1 and CDR2 sequences are DFQATT and SNEGSKA (reference sequence). The CDR3 is 16 residues long. Trimming pared 5 bases from V and 4 bases from J, leaving 18 bases between.

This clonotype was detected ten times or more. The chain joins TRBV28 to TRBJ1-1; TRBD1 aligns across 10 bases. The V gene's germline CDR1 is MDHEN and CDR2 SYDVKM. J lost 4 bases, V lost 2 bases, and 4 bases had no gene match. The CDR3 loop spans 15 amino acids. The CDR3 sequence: CASSLGTGVSTEAFF. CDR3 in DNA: TGTGCCAGCAGTTTAGGGACAGGGGTTAGCACTGAAGCTTTCTTT.

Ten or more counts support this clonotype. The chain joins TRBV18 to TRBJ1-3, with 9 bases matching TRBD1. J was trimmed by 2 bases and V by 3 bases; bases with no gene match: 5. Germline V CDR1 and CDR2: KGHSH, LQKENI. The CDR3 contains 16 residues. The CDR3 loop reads CASSPGQGGTGNTIYF. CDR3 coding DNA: TGTGCCAGCTCACCGGGACAGGGAGGAACTGGAAACACCATATATTTT. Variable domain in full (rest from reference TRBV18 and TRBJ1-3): NAGVMQNPRHLVRRRGQEARLRCSPMKGHSHVYWYRQLPEEGLKFMVYLQKENIIDESGMPKERFSAEFPKEGPSILRIQQVVRGDSAAYFCASSPGQGGTGNTIYFGEGSWLTVV.

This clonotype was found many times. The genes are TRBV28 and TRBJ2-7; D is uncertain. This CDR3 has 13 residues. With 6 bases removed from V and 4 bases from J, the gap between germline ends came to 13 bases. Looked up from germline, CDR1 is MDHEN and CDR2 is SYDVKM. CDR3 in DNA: TGTGCCAGCAGGCAAACGGTGCCTTACGAGCAGTACTTC. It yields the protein CASRQTVPYEQYF.

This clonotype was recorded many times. The chain's CDR3 is CASSEGVEDTQYF. DNA for the CDR3: TGTGCCAGCAGTGAGGGGGTAGAAGATACGCAGTATTTT. The chain joins TRBV6-4 to TRBJ2-3, with D tentatively TRBD1 or TRBD2 (5 bases each). Between the trimmed V and J ends, which lost 3 bases and 5 bases, there was a span of 9 bases. Germline CDR1 reads MRHNA; CDR2 reads SNTAGT. This CDR3 is built from 13 residues.

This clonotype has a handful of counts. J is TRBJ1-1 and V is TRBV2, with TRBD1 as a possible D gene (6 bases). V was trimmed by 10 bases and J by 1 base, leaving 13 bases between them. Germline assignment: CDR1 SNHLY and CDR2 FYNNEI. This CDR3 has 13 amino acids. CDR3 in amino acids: CATNPDRNTEAFF. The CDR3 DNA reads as TGTGCCACCAACCCGGACAGGAACACTGAAGCTTTCTTT.

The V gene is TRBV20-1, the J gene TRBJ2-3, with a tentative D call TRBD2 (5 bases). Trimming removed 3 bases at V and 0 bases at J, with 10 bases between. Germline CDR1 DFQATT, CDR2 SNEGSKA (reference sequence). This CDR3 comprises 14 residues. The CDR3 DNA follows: TGCAGTGCTAGCTCGGGATCTAGCACAGATACGCAGTATTTT. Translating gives CSASSGSSTDTQYF.

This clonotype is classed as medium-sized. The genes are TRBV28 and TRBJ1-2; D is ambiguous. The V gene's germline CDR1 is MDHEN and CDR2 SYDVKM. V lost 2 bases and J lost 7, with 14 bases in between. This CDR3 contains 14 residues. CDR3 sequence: CASSLTGGIGGYTF. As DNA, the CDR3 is TGTGCCAGCAGTTTAACTGGAGGCATAGGTGGCTACACCTTC.

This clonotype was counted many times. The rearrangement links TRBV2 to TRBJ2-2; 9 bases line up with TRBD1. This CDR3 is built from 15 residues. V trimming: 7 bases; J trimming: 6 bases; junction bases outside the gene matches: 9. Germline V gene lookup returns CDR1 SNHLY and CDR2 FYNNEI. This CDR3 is CASTRRTGDSGELFF. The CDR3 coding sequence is TGTGCCAGCACGAGACGGACAGGGGATTCCGGGGAGCTGTTTTTT.

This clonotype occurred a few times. CDR3 region: CASSGPGHITDTQYF. CDR3 in DNA: TGTGCCAGCAGCGGCCCGGGACACATCACAGATACGCAGTATTTT. This chain joins TRBV9 and TRBJ2-3; tentatively, D is TRBD1 (6 bases). The CDR3 runs to 15 residues. Trimming took off 3 bases at V and 2 bases at J, with 13 bases between the two ends. Germline lookup yields CDR1 SGDLS and CDR2 YYNGEE.

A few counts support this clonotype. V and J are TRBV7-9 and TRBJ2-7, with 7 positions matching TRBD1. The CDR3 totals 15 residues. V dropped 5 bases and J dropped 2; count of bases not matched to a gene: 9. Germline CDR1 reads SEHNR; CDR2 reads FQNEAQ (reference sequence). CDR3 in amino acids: CASSQTGAYAYEQYF. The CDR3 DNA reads TGTGCCAGCAGCCAAACAGGGGCGTACGCCTACGAGCAGTACTTC.

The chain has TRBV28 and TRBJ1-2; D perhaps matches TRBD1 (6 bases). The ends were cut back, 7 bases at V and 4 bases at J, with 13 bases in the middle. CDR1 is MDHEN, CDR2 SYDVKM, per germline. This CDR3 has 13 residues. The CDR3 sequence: CASNPGGGYGYTF. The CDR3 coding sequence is TGTGCCAGCAATCCGGGAGGGGGCTATGGCTACACCTTC.

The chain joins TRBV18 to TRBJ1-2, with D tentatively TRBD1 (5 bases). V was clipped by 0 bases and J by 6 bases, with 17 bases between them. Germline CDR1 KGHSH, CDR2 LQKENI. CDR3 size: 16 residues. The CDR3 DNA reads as TGTGCCAGCTCACCACCGACACCAGGGCGTGTCGATGGCTACACCTTC. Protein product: CASSPPTPGRVDGYTF. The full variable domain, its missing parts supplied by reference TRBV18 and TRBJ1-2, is NAGVMQNPRHLVRRRGQEARLRCSPMKGHSHVYWYRQLPEEGLKFMVYLQKENIIDESGMPKERFSAEFPKEGPSILRIQQVVRGDSAAYFCASSPPTPGRVDGYTFGSGTRLTVV.

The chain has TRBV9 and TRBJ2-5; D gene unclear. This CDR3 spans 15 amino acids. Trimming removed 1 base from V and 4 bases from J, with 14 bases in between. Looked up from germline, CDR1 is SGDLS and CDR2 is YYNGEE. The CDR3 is CASSVSQAPGETQYF. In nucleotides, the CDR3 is TGTGCCAGCAGCGTAAGTCAGGCCCCGGGAGAGACCCAGTACTTC.

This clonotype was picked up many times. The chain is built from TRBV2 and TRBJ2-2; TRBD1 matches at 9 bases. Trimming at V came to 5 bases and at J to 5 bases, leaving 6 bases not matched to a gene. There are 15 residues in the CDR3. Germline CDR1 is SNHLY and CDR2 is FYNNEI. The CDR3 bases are TGTGCCAGCAGTAGAACAGGGGGCGGGACCGGGGAGCTGTTTTTT. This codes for CASSRTGGGTGELFF.

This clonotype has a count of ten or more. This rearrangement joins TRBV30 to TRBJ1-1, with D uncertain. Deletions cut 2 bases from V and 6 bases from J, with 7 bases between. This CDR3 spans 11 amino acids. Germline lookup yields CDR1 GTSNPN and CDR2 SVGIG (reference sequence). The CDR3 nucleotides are TGTGCCTGGAGTCCCGGGGCTGAAGCTTTCTTT. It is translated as CAWSPGAEAFF.

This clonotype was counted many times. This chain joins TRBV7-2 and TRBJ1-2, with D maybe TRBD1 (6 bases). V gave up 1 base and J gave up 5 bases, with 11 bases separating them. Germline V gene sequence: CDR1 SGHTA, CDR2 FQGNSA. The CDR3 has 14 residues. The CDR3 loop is CASSLELRGYGYTF. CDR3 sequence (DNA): TGTGCCAGCAGCTTAGAGCTCAGGGGATATGGCTACACCTTC.

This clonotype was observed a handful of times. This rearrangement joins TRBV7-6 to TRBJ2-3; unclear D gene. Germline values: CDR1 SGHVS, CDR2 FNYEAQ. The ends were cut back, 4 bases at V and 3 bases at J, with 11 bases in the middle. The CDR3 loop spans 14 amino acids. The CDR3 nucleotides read TGTGCCAGCAGCTCTTTTGAGGAAACAGATACGCAGTATTTT. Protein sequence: CASSSFEETDTQYF.

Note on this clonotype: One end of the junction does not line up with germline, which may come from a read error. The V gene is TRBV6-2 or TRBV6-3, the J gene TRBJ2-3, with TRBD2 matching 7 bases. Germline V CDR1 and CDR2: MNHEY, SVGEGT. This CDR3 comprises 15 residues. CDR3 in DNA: TGTGCCAGCAGGCCGAGCGGGATGAGCACAGATCCGCAGTATTTT. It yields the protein CASRPSGMSTDPQYF.

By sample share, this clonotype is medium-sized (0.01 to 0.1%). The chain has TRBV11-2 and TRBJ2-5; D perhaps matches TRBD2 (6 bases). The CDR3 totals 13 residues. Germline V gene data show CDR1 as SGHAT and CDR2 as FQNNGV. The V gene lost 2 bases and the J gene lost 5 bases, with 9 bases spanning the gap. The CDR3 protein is CASSLFAGETQYF. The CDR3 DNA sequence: TGTGCCAGCAGCTTATTTGCGGGGGAGACCCAGTACTTC.